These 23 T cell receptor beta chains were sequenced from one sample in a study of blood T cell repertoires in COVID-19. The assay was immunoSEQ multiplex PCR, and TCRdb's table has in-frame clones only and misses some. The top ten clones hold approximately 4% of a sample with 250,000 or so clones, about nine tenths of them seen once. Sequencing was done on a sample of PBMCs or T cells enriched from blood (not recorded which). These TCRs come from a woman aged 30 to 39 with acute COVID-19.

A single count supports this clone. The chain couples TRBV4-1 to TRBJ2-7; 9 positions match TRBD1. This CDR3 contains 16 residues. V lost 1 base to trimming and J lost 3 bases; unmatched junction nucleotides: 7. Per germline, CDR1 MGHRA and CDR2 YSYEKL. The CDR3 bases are TGCGCCAGCAGCCAAGGTTCCACGGGACAGGGCTACGAGCAGTACTTC. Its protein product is CASSQGSTGQGYEQYF.

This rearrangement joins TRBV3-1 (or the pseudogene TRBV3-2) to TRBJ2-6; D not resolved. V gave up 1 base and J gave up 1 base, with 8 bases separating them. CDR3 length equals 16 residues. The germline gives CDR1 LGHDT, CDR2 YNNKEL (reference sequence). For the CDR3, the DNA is TGTGCCAGCAGCCAAGTTCCCTTTTCTGGGGCCAACGTCCTGACTTTC. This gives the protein CASSQVPFSGANVLTF.

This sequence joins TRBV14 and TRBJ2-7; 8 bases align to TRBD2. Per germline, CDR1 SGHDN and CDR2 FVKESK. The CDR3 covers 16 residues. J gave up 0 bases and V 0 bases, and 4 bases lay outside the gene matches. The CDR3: CASSQDSSGNSYEQYF. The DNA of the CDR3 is TGTGCCAGCAGCCAAGATAGTAGCGGGAACTCCTACGAGCAGTACTTC.

The CDR3 protein is CASTRETGYGYTF. The CDR3 DNA sequence: TGTGCCAGTACAAGAGAGACAGGGTATGGCTACACCTTC. The chain recombines TRBV28 with TRBJ1-2; TRBD1 agrees at 7 bases. CDR3 length: 13 amino acids. Germline CDR1 MDHEN, CDR2 SYDVKM. V shed 9 bases and J 5 bases; nucleotides not matched to a gene: 9.

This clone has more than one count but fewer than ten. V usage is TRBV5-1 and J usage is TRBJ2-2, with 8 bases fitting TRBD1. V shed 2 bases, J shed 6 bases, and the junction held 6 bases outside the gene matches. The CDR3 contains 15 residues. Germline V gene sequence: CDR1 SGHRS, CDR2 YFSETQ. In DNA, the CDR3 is TGCGCCAGCAGCTTCCGGGACAGGAGCTCCGGGGAGCTGTTTTTT. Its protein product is CASSFRDRSSGELFF.

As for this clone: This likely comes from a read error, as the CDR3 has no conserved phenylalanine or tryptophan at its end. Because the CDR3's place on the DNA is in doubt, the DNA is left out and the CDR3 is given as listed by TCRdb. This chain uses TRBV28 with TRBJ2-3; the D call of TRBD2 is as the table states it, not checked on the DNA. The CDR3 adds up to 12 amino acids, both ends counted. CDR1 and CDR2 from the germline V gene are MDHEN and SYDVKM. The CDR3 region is CASNAPGLAGVI.

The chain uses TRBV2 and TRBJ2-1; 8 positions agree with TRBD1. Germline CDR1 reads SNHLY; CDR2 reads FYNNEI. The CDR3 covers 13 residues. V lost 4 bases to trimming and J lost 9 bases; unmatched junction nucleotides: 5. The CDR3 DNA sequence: TGTGCCAGCAGTGCTGGACAGGGACTTGAGCAGTTCTTC. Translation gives CASSAGQGLEQFF.

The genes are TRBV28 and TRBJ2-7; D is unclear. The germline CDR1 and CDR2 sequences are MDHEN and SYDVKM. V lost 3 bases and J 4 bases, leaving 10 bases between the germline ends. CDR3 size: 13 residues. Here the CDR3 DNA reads TGTGCCAGCAGTTTGTTGCCCACTTACGAGCAGTACTTC. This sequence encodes CASSLLPTYEQYF.

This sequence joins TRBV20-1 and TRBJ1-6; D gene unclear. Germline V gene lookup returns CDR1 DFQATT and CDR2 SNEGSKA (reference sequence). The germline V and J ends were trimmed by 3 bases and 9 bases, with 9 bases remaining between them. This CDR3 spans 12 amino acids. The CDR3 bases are TGCAGTGCTAGTACGGCAGGTTCACCCCTCCACTTT. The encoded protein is CSASTAGSPLHF.

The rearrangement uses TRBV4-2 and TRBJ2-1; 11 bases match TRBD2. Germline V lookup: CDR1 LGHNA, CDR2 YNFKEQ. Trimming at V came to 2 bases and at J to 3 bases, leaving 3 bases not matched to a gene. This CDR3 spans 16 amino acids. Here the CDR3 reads CASSQPTSGVYNEQFF. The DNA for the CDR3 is TGTGCCAGCAGCCAACCGACTAGCGGGGTCTACAATGAGCAGTTCTTC.

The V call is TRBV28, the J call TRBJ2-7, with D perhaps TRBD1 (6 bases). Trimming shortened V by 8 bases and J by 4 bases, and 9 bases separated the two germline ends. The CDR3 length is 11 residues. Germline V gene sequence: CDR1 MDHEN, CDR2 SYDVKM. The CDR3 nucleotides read TGTGCCAGCGGGCAGGGGTACGAGCAGTACTTC. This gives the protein CASGQGYEQYF.

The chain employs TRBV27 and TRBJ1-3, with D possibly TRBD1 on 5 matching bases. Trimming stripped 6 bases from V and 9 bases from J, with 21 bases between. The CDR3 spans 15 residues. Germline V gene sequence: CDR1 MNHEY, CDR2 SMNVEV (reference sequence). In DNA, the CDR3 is TGTGCCAGCAGGCGCCGACCAGGGTTATATGCCACCATATATTTT. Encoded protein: CASRRRPGLYATIYF.

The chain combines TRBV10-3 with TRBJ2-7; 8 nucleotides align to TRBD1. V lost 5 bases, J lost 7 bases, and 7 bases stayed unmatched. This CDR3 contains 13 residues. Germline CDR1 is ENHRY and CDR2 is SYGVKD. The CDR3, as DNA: TGTGCCATCAGTTTGGACAGGGACGAAGAGCAGTACTTC. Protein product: CAISLDRDEEQYF.

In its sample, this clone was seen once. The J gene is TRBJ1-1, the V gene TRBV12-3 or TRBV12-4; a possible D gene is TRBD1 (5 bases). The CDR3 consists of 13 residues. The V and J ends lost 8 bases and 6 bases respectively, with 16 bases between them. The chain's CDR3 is CASRLIPGSEAFF. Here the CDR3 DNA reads TGTGCCAGCCGCTTAATCCCAGGGTCTGAAGCTTTCTTT.

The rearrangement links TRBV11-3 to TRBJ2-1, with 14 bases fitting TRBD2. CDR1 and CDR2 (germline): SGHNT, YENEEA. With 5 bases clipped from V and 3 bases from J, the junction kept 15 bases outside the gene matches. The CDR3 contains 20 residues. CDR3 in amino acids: CASSEPGLAGDWLLYNEQFF. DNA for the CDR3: TGTGCCAGCAGCGAACCGGGACTAGCGGGAGATTGGCTCCTCTACAATGAGCAGTTCTTC.

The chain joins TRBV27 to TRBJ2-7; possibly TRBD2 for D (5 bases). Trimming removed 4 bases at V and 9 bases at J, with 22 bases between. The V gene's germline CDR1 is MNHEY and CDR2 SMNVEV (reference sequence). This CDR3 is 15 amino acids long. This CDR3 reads CASSSPRAGSYRQYF. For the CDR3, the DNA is TGTGCCAGCAGTTCCCCGAGGGCAGGTTCCTACAGGCAGTACTTC.

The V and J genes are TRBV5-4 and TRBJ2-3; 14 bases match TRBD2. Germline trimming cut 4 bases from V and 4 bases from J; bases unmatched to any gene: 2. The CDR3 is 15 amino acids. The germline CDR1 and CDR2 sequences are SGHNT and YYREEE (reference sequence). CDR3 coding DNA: TGTGCCAGCAGCGTGGGACTAGCGGGAGCAGATACGCAGTATTTT. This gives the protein CASSVGLAGADTQYF.

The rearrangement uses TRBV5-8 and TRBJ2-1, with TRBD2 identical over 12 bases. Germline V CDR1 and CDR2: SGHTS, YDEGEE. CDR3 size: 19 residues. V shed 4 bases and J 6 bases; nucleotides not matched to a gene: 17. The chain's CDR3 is CASSLVSEVGLAGSNEQFF. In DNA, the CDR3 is TGTGCCAGCAGCCTAGTATCGGAGGTCGGACTAGCGGGATCCAATGAGCAGTTCTTC.

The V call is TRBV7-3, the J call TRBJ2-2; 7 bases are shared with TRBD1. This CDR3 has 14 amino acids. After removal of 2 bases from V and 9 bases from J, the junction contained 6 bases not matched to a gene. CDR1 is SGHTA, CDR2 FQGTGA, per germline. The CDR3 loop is CASSLEQGSRELFF. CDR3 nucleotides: TGTGCCAGCAGCTTAGAACAGGGGAGTAGGGAGCTGTTTTTT. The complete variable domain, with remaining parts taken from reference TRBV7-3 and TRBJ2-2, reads GAGVSQTPSNKVTEKGKYVELRCDPISGHTALYWYRQSLGQGPEFLIYFQGTGAADDSGLPNDRFFAVRPEGSVSTLKIQRTERGDSAVYLCASSLEQGSRELFFGEGSRLTVL.

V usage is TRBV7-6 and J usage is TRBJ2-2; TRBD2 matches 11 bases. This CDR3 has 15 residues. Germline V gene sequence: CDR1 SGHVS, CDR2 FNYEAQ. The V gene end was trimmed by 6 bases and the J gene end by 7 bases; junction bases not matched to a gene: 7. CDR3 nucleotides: TGTGCCAGCAGTACTAGCGGGAGTCCGGGCGGGGAGCTGTTTTTT. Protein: CASSTSGSPGGELFF. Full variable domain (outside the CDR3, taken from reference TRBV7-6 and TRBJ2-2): GAGVSQSPRYKVTKRGQDVALRCDPISGHVSLYWYRQALGQGPEFLTYFNYEAQQDKSGLPNDRFSAERPEGSISTLTIQRTEQRDSAMYRCASSTSGSPGGELFFGEGSRLTVL.

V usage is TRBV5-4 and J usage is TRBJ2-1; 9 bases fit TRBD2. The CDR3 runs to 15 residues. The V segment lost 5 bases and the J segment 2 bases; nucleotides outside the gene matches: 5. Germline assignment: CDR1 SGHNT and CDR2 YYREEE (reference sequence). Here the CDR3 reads CASSVAGGPYNEQFF. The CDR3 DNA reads TGTGCCAGCAGTGTGGCGGGAGGGCCCTACAATGAGCAGTTCTTC.

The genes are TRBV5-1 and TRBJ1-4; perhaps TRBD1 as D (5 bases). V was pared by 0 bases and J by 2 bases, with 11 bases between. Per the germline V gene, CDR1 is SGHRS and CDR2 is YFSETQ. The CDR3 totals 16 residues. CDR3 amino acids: CASSLVGAGTNEKLFF. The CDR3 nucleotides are TGCGCCAGCAGCTTGGTTGGGGCAGGGACTAATGAAAAACTGTTTTTT.

DNA of the CDR3: TGCGCCAGCAGCCACCGGACTAGCATCCGCCATGAGCAGTTCTTC. It codes for CASSHRTSIRHEQFF. This sequence joins TRBV5-1 and TRBJ2-1; 8 nucleotides agree with TRBD2. The CDR3 runs to 15 residues. CDR1 and CDR2 from the germline V gene are SGHRS and YFSETQ. Losses at the gene ends were 4 bases for V and 8 bases for J; bases not matched to a gene: 11. The entire variable domain, with the rest obtained from reference TRBV5-1 and TRBJ2-1, is as follows: KAGVTQTPRYLIKTRGQQVTLSCSPISGHRSVSWYQQTPGQGLQFLFEYFSETQRNKGNFPGRFSGRQFSNSRSEMNVSTLELGDSALYLCASSHRTSIRHEQFFGPGTRLTVL.